This passage covers 13 T cell receptor beta chains from one sample sequenced in a study of vaccination and CD4 T cells after COVID-19. Documented treatment: roughly 11-day PBMC culture with coronavirus spike peptide pools or control peptides (ViraFEST assay). The Oncomine TCR Beta short-read assay generated sequence data from the DNA of cultured CD4+ T cells. One entry per CDR3 protein, called by TCRdb with MiXCR from the PCR reads. Of about 14,000 distinct CDR3 sequences in the sample, about three fifths were seen once. These receptors have no known antigen. Sequences were obtained from CD4+ T cells from blood, cultured in vitro. The receptors derive from a human donor who had recovered from COVID-19.

This sequence joins TRBV5-1 and TRBJ2-5; 8 positions agree with TRBD2. The germline V gene has CDR1 SGHRS and CDR2 YFSETQ. CDR3 size: 15 residues. After removal of 5 bases from V and 2 bases from J, the junction contained 8 bases not matched to a gene. DNA of the CDR3: TGCGCCAGCAGGTCCGGGGGGGGAGGTCAAGAGACCCAGTACTTC. Protein product: CASRSGGGGQETQYF.

The CDR3 is CASTSGRGNEQFF. In DNA form, the CDR3 reads TGTGCCAGTACCAGCGGGAGAGGTAATGAGCAGTTCTTC. The chain joins TRBV19 to TRBJ2-1, with 8 bases lining up with TRBD2. In germline, CDR1 is LNHDA, CDR2 SQIVND (reference sequence). Losses at the gene ends were 7 bases for V and 7 bases for J; bases not matched to a gene: 6. The CDR3 runs to 13 residues.

This chain joins TRBV12-3 or TRBV12-4 and TRBJ2-5; D is possibly TRBD2 (5 bases). Trimming took off 2 bases at V and 2 bases at J, with 6 bases between the two ends. The CDR3 has 13 amino acids. The CDR3 DNA is TGTGCCAGCAGTTTATCGGGACAAGAGACCCAGTACTTC. This codes for CASSLSGQETQYF.

This chain joins TRBV20-1 and TRBJ2-1; 8 positions match TRBD2. V lost 5 bases, J lost 6 bases, and 9 bases stayed unmatched. Per the germline V gene, CDR1 is DFQATT and CDR2 is SNEGSKA (reference sequence). The CDR3 covers 14 residues. The CDR3 nucleotides read TGCAGTGCTCAGCCCGGGACTAGGAGCAATGAGCAGTTCTTC. The encoded protein is CSAQPGTRSNEQFF.

This clonotype was detected once. Written as DNA, the CDR3 is TGCGCCAGCAGCCAAAGGGGGCGCGTGGGGCAGTTCTTC. Translation gives CASSQRGRVGQFF. The V and J genes are TRBV4-1 and TRBJ2-1, with 7 positions matching TRBD1. The germline gives CDR1 MGHRA, CDR2 YSYEKL. The CDR3 totals 13 residues. V trimming: 2 bases; J trimming: 12 bases; junction bases outside the gene matches: 7.

The chain carries TRBV2 and TRBJ2-7, with 8 bases that match TRBD2. The trim removed 1 base at V and 4 bases at J, leaving 6 bases unmatched. Germline V gene data show CDR1 as SNHLY and CDR2 as FYNNEI. The CDR3 totals 15 residues. CDR3 loop: CASSEVSGSRYEQYF. The CDR3 bases are TGTGCCAGCAGTGAAGTCAGCGGGAGTCGTTACGAGCAGTACTTC.

The chain has TRBV28 and TRBJ2-7; 8 bases agree with TRBD2. Unmatched junction bases numbered 9, after V lost 8 bases and J lost 3 bases. The CDR3 extends over 14 amino acids. The germline V gene encodes CDR1 MDHEN and CDR2 SYDVKM. This CDR3 is CASHRGGLRYEQYF. DNA for the CDR3: TGTGCCAGCCACCGGGGGGGCCTACGCTACGAGCAGTACTTC.

This clonotype is a singleton in its sample. The chain uses TRBV20-1 and TRBJ2-1; 8 nucleotides match TRBD2. The CDR3 loop spans 16 amino acids. V dropped 4 bases and J dropped 0; count of bases not matched to a gene: 8. The germline CDR1 and CDR2 sequences are DFQATT and SNEGSKA (reference sequence). DNA of the CDR3: TGCAGTGCTACCCGGGGGGGCGGGAGCTCCTACAATGAGCAGTTCTTC. Translating gives CSATRGGGSSYNEQFF.

The chain carries TRBV28 and TRBJ2-7; D gene ambiguous. Germline V CDR1 and CDR2: MDHEN, SYDVKM. V shed 3 bases and J shed 6 bases, with 21 bases lying between them. The CDR3 loop spans 16 amino acids. DNA for the CDR3: TGTGCCAGCAGTTTCTCTTCTTCATCCAAACGGGTCGAGCAGTACTTC. Protein sequence: CASSFSSSSKRVEQYF.

The chain uses TRBV28 and TRBJ2-3; weak D call: TRBD2 (7 bases). CDR1 is MDHEN, CDR2 SYDVKM, per germline. The ends were cut back, 8 bases at V and 4 bases at J, with 19 bases in the middle. The CDR3 has 15 residues. The CDR3 loop is CASGRGGGGSDTQYF. The DNA of the CDR3 is TGTGCCAGCGGTCGCGGGGGAGGGGGTTCAGATACGCAGTATTTT.

The rearrangement uses TRBV2 and TRBJ2-3, with 10 nucleotides matching TRBD2. From germline, CDR1 is SNHLY and CDR2 FYNNEI. This CDR3 is 19 amino acids long. The V gene end was trimmed by 7 bases and the J gene end by 4 bases; junction bases not matched to a gene: 20. The DNA for the CDR3 is TGTGCCAGCAACAGACGAAAAAGCGGAATAGCGGGAGGCGCAGATACGCAGTATTTT. Amino acids: CASNRRKSGIAGGADTQYF.

This chain uses TRBV30 with TRBJ2-3, with 10 positions matching TRBD2. V trimming: 1 base; J trimming: 4 bases; junction bases outside the gene matches: 5. This CDR3 is built from 15 residues. Per germline, CDR1 GTSNPN and CDR2 SVGIG (reference sequence). The CDR3 DNA is TGTGCCTGGAGTGGGGGTCTAGCGGGGGCAGATACGCAGTATTTT. This sequence encodes CAWSGGLAGADTQYF.

This clonotype has a handful of counts. V usage is TRBV20-1 and J usage is TRBJ1-5, with D hard to call. The CDR3 spans 13 residues. Trimming cost V 0 bases and J 3 bases, with 6 bases left between them. CDR1 is DFQATT, CDR2 SNEGSKA, per germline (reference sequence). This chain's CDR3 is CSARDRYNQPQHF. The CDR3 nucleotides read TGCAGTGCTAGAGACAGGTACAATCAGCCCCAGCATTTT.